The clone carrying this T cell receptor (beta chain) was detected a few times. Its specificity is unknown. The same CDR3 arises from other DNA sequences in this sample as well. TCRdb's copy holds only in-frame clones and misses some; the assay was immunoSEQ multiplex PCR. The sample lists roughly 45,000 clones, roughly 60% seen once, with around 18% in the top ten. The record originates from a study of radiotherapy plus CTLA-4 blockade in lung cancer. Treatment of patients with chemo-refractory metastatic non-small-cell lung cancer consisted of focal radiation plus CTLA-4 blockade with ipilimumab. The CDR3 loop spans 13 amino acids. CDR1 and CDR2 from the germline V gene are LNHNV and YYDKDF (reference sequence). V dropped 3 bases and J dropped 4 bases, with 9 bases sitting between them. Study results and limitations: Early blood T cell clone dynamics reportedly forecast response best, with interferon-beta. Researchers report tumor-derived TCR clones expanding in blood after radiotherapy plus ipilimumab.

The input for sequencing was peripheral blood, taken from a patient treated with radiotherapy plus ipilimumab. The receptor was derived from a human donor with non-small cell lung cancer who had a partial response to radiotherapy plus ipilimumab. This chain joins TRBV15 and TRBJ2-5; D unclear. CDR3 loop: CATSSQSGETQYF. The CDR3 DNA reads TGTGCCACCAGCAGTCAGTCAGGAGAGACCCAGTACTTC.